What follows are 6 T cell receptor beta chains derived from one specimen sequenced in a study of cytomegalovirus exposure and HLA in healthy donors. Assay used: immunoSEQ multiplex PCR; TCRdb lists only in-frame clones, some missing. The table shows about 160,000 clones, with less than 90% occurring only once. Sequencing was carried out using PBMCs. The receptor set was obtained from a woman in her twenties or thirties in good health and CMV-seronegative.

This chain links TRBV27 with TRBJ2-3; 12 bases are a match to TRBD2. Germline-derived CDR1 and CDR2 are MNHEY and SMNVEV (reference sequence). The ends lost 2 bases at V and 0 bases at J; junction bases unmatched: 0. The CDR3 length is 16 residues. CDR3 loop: CASSLGLAGSTDTQYF. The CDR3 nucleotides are TGTGCCAGCAGTTTAGGACTAGCGGGAAGCACAGATACGCAGTATTTT.

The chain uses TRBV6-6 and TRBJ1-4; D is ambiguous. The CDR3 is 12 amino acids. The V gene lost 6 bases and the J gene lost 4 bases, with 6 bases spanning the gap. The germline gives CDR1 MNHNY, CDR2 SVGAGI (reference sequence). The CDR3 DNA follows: TGTGCCAGCAGAGGCTTTAATGAAAAACTGTTTTTT. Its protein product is CASRGFNEKLFF.

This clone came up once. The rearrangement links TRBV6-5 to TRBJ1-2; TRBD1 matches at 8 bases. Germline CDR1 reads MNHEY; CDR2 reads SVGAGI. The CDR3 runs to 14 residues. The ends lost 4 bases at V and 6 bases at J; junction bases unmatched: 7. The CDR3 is CASSLGQGKDGYTF. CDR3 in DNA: TGTGCCAGCAGTTTAGGACAGGGCAAAGATGGCTACACCTTC.

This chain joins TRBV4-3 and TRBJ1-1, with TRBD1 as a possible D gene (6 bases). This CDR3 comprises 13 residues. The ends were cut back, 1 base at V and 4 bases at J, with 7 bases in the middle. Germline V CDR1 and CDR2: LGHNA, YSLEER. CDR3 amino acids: CASSQVRGTEAFF. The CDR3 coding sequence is TGCGCCAGCAGCCAAGTCAGGGGCACTGAAGCTTTCTTT.

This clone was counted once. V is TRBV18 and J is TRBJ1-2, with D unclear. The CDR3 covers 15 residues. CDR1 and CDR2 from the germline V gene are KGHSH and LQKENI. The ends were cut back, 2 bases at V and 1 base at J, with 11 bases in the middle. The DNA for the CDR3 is TGTGCCAGCTCACCAATTGGGCAGCTTAACTATGGCTACACCTTC. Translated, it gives CASSPIGQLNYGYTF.

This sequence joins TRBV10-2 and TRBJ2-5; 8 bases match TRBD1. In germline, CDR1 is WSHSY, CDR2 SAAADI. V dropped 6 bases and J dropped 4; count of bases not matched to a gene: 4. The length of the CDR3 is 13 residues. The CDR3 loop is CASRTGVRETQYF. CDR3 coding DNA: TGCGCCAGCAGGACAGGGGTGAGAGAGACCCAGTACTTC.